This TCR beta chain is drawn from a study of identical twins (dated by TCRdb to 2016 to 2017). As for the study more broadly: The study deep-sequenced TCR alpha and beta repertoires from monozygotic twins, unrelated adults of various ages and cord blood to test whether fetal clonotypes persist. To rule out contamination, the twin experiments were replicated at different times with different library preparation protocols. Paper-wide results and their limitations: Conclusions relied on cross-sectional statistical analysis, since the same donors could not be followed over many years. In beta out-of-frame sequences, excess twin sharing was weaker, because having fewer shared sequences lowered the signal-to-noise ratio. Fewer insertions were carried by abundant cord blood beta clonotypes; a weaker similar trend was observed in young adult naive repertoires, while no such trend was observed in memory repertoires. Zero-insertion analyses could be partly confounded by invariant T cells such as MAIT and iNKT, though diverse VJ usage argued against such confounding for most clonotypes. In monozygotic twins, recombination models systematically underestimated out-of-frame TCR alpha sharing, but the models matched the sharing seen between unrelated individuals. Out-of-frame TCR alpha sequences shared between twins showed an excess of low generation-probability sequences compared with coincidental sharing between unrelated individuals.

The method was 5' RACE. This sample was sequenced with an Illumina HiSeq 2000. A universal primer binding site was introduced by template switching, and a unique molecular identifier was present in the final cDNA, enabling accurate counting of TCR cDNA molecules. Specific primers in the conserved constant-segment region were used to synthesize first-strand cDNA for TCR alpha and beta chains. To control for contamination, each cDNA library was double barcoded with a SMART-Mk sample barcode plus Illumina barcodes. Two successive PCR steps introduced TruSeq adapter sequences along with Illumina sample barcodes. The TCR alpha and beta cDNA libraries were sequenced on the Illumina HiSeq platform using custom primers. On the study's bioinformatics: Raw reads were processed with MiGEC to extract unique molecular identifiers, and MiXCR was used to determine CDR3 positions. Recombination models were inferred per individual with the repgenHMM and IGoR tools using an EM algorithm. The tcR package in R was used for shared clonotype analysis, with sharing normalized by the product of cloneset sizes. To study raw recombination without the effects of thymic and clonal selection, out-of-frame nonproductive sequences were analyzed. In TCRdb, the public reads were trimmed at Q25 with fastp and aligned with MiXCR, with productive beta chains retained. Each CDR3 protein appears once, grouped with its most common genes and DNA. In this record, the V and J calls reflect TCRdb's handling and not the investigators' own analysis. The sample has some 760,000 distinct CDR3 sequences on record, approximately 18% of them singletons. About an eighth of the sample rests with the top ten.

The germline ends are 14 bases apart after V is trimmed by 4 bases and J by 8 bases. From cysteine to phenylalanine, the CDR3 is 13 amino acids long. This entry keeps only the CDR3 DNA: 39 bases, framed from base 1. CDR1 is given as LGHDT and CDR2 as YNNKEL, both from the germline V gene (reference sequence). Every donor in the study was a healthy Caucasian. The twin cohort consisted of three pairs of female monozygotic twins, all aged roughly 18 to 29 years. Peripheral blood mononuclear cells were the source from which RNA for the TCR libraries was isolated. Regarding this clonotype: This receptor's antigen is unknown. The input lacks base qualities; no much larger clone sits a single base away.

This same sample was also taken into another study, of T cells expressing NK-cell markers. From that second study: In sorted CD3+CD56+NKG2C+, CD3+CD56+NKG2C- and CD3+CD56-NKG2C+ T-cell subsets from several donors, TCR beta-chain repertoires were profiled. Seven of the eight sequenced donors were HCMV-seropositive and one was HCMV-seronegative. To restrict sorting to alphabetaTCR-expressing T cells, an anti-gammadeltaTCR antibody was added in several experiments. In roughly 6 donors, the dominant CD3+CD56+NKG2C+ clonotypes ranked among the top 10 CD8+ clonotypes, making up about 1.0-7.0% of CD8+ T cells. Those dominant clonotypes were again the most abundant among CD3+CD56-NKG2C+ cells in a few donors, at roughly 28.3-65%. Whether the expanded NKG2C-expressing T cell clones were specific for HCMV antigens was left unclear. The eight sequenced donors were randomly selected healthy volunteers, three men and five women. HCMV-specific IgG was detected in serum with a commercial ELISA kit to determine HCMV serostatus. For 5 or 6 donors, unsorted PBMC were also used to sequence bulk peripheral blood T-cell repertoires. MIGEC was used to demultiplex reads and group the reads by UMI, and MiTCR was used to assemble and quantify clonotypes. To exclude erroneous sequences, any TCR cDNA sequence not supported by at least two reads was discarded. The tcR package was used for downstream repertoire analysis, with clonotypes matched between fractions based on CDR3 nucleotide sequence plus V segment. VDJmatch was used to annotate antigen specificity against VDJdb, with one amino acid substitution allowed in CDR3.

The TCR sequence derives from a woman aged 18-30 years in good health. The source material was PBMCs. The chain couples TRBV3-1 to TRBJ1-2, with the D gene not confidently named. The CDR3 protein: CASSPRLSSGYTF. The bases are TGTGCCAGCAGCCCTCGACTTTCCAGCGGCTACACCTTC.